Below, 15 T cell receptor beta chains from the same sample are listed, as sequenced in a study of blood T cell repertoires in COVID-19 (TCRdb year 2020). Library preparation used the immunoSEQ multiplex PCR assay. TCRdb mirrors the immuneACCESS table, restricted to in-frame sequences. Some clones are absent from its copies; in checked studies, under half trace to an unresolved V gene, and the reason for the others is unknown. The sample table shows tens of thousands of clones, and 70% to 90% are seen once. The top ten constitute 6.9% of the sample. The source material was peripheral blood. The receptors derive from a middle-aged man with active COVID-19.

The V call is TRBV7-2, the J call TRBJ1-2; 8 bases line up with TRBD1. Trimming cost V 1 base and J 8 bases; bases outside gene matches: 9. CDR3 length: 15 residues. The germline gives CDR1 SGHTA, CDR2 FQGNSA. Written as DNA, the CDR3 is TGTGCCAGCAGCTTAGGCTTGGGACAGGTCGGCGGCTACACCTTC. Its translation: CASSLGLGQVGGYTF.

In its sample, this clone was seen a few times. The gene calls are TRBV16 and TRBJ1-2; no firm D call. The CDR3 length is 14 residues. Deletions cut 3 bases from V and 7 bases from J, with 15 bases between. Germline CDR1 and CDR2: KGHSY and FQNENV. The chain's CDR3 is CASSHKAGSSGYTF. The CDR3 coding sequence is TGTGCCAGCAGCCACAAAGCCGGGAGCTCTGGCTACACCTTC.

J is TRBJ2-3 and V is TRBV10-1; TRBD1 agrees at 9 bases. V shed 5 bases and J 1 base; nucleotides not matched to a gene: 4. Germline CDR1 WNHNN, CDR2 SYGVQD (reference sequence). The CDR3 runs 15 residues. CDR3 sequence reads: CASSTGQGRTDTQYF. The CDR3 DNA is TGCGCCAGCAGTACGGGACAGGGACGCACAGATACGCAGTATTTT.

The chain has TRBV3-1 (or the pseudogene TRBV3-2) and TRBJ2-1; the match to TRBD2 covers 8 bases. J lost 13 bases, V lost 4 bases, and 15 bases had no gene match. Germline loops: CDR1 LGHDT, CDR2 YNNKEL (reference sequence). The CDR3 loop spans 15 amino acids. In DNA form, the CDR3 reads TGTGCCAGCAGCCCCCCCCAGGGACTAGTATTGGAACAGTTCTTC. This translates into CASSPPQGLVLEQFF.

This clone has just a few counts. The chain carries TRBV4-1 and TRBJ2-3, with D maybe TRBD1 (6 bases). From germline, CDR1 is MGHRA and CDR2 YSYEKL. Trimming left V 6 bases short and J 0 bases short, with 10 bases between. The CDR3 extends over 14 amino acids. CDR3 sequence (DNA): TGCGCCAGCAGACAGGGTTCTAGCACAGATACGCAGTATTTT. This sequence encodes CASRQGSSTDTQYF.

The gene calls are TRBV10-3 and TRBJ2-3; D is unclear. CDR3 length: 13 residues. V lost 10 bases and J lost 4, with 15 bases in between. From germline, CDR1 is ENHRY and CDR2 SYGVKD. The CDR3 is CATGALVADTQYF. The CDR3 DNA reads TGTGCCACCGGCGCCCTAGTCGCAGATACGCAGTATTTT.

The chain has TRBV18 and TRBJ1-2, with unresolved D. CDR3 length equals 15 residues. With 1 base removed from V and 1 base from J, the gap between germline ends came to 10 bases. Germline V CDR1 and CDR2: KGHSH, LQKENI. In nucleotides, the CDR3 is TGTGCCAGCTCACCACTCGACACCAGTAACTATGGCTACACCTTC. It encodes CASSPLDTSNYGYTF.

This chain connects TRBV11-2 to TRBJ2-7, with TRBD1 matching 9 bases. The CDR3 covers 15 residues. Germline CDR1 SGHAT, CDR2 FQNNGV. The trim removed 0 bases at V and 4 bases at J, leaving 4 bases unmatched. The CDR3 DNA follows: TGTGCCAGCAGCTTAGATTGGGGACAGGGATACGAGCAGTACTTC. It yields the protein CASSLDWGQGYEQYF.

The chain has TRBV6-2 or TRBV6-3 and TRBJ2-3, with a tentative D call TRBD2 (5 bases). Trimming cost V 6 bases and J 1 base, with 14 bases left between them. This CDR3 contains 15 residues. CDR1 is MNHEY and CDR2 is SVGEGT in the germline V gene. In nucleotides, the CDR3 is TGTGCCAGCAGCTTACGGTCCGGGGGCACAGATACGCAGTATTTT. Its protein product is CASSLRSGGTDTQYF.

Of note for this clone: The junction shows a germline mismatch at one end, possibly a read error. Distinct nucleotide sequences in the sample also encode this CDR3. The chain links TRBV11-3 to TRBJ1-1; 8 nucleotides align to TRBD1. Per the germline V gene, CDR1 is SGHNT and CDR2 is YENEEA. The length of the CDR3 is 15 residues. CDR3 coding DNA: TGTGCCAGCAGCTCCACGACAGGGGCGAACACTGAGGCTTTCTTT. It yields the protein CASSSTTGANTEAFF. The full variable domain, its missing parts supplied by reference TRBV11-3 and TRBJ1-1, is EAGVVQSPRYKIIEKKQPVAFWCNPISGHNTLYWYLQNLGQGPELLIRYENEEAVDDSQLPKDRFSAERLKGVDSTLKIQPAELGDSAVYLCASSSTTGANTEAFFGQGTRLTVV.

CDR3 in amino acids: CASSRGTGDQYGYTF. The CDR3 DNA reads as TGCGCCAGCAGCCGTGGGACAGGGGATCAGTATGGCTACACCTTC. The chain carries TRBV5-1 and TRBJ1-2; TRBD1 aligns across 10 bases. The CDR3 totals 15 residues. CDR1 is SGHRS, CDR2 YFSETQ, per germline. V dropped 4 bases and J dropped 5; count of bases not matched to a gene: 8. The full variable domain, in which reference TRBV5-1 and TRBJ1-2 provide the parts outside the CDR3, is KAGVTQTPRYLIKTRGQQVTLSCSPISGHRSVSWYQQTPGQGLQFLFEYFSETQRNKGNFPGRFSGRQFSNSRSEMNVSTLELGDSALYLCASSRGTGDQYGYTFGSGTRLTVV.

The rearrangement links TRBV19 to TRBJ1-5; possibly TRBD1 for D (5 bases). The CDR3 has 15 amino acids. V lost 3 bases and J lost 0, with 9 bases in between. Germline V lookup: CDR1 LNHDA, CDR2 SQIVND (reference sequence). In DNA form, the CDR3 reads TGTGCCAGTAGTATGGGGCACAATAGCAATCAGCCCCAGCATTTT. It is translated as CASSMGHNSNQPQHF. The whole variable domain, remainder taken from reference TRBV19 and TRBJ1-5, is DGGITQSPKYLFRKEGQNVTLSCEQNLNHDAMYWYRQDPGQGLRLIYYSQIVNDFQKGDIAEGYSVSREKKESFPLTVTSAQKNPTAFYLCASSMGHNSNQPQHFGDGTRLSIL.

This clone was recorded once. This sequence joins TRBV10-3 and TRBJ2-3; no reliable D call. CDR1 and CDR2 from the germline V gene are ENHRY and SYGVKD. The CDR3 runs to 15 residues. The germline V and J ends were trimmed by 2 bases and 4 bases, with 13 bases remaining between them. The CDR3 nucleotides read TGTGCCATCAGTGAGGACTCCACAATGGCAGATACGCAGTATTTT. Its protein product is CAISEDSTMADTQYF.

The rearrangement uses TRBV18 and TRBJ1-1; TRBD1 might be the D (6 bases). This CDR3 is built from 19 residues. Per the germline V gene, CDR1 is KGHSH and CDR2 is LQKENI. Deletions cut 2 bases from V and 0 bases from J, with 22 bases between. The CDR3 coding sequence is TGTGCCAGCTCACCAAACTCTTTGAGGGACACGATAATGAACACTGAAGCTTTCTTT. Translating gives CASSPNSLRDTIMNTEAFF.

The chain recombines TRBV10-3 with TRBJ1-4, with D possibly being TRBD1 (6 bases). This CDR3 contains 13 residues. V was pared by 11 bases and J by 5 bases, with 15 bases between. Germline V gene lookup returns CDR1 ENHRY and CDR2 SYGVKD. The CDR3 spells CAAGGTPNEKLFF. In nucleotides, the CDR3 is TGTGCCGCGGGGGGGACACCAAATGAAAAACTGTTTTTT.